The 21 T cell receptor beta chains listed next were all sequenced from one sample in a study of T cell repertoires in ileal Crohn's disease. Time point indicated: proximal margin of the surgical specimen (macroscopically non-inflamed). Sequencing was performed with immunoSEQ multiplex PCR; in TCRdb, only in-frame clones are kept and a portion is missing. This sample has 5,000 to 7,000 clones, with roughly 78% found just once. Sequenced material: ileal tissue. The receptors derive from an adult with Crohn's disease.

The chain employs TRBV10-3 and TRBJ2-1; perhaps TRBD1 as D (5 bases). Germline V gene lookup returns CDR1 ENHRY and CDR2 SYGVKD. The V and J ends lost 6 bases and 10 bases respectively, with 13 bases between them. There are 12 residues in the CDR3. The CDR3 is CAISQGSQEQFF. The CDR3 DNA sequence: TGTGCCATCAGCCAGGGTTCTCAGGAGCAGTTCTTC.

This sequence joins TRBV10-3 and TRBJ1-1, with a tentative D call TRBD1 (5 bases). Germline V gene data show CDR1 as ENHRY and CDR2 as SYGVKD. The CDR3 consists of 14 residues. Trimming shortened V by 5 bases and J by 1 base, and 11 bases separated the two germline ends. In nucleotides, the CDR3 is TGTGCCATCAGTTTCTATGGGGGGAACACTGAAGCTTTCTTT. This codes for CAISFYGGNTEAFF.

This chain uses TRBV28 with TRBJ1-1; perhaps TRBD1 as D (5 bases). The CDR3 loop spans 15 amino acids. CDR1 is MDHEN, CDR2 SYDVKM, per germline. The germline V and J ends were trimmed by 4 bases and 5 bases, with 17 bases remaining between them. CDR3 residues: CASSSPTGGRTEAFF. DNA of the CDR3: TGTGCCAGCAGTTCCCCCACCGGGGGACGGACTGAAGCTTTCTTT.

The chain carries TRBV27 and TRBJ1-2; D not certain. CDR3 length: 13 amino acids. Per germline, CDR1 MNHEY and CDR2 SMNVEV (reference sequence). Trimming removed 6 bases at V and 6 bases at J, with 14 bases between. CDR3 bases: TGTGCCAGCAGCATGGGCCCGTCCAATGGCTACACCTTC. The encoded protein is CASSMGPSNGYTF.

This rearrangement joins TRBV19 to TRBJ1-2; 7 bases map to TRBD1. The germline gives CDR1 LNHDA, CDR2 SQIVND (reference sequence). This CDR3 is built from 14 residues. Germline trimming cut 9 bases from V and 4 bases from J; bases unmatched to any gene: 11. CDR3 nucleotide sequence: TGTGCCAGCCTAAGGGACAGAATGGGCTATGGCTACACCTTC. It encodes CASLRDRMGYGYTF.

CDR3 loop: CASSPPGDPYEQYF. CDR3 DNA sequence: TGTGCCAGCTCACCACCTGGGGACCCCTACGAGCAGTACTTC. The chain employs TRBV18 and TRBJ2-7; D is perhaps TRBD1 or TRBD2 (5 bases each). Per the germline V gene, CDR1 is KGHSH and CDR2 is LQKENI. CDR3 length equals 14 residues. The V end was cut by 0 bases, the J end by 2 bases, with 8 bases between.

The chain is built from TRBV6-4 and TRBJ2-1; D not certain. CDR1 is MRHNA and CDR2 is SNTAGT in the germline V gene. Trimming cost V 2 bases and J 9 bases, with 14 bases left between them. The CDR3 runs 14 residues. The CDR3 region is CASSDGLSASEQFF. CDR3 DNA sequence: TGTGCCAGCAGTGACGGATTGTCCGCTAGTGAGCAGTTCTTC.

The CDR3 loop is CASSSLSGGYTEAFF. The CDR3 DNA follows: TGTGCCAGCAGCTCATTATCCGGGGGCTACACTGAAGCTTTCTTT. The chain has TRBV5-5 and TRBJ1-1; TRBD1 is a possible D gene (6 bases). This CDR3 spans 15 amino acids. From germline, CDR1 is SGHKS and CDR2 YYEKEE (reference sequence). V was shortened by 3 bases and J by 3 bases, with 15 bases between the two germline ends.

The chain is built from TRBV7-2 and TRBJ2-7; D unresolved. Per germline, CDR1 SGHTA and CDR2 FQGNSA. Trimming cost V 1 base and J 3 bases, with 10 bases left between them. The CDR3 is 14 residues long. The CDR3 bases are TGTGCCAGCAGCTTAGAGTACAGCTACTACGAGCAGTACTTC. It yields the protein CASSLEYSYYEQYF.

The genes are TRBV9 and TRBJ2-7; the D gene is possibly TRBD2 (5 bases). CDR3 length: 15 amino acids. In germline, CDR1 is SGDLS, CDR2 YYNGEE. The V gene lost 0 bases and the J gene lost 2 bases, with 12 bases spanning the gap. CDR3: CASSVAATGTYEQYF. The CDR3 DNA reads TGTGCCAGCAGCGTAGCTGCGACGGGGACCTACGAGCAGTACTTC.

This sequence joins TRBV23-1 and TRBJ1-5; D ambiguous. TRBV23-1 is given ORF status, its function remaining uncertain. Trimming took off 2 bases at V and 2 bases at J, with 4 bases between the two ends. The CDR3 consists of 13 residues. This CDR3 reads CASSQICNQPQHF. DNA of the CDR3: TGCGCCAGCAGTCAAATCTGCAATCAGCCCCAGCATTTT.

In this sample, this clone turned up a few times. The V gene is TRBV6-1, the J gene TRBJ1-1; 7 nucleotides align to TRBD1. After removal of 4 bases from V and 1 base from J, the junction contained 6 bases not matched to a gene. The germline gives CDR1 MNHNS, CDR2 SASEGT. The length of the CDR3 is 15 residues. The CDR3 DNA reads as TGTGCCAGCAGTGCCCTGACAGGGCCGAACACTGAAGCTTTCTTT. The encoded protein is CASSALTGPNTEAFF.

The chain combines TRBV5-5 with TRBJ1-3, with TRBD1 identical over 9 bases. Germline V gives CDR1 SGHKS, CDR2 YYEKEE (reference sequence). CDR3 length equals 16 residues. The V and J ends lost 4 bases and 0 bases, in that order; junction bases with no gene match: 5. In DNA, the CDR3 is TGTGCCAGCAGCCTACAGGGGGCTCTCTCTGGAAACACCATATATTTT. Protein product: CASSLQGALSGNTIYF.

The CDR3 is CASSERVPDTVPDTQYF. CDR3 nucleotides: TGTGCCAGCAGTGAACGGGTTCCAGACACCGTTCCAGATACGCAGTATTTT. This chain uses TRBV25-1 with TRBJ2-3; the D is unclear. The CDR3 has 17 residues. CDR1 is MGHDK and CDR2 is SYGVNS in the germline V gene. V was trimmed by 2 bases and J by 4 bases, leaving 19 bases between them.

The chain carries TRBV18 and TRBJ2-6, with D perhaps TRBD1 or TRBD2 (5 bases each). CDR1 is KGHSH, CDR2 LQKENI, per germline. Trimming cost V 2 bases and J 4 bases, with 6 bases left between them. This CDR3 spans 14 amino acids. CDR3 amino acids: CASSPGDGANVLTF. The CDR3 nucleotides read TGTGCCAGCTCACCAGGGGACGGGGCCAACGTCCTGACTTTC. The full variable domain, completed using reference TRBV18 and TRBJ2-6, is NAGVMQNPRHLVRRRGQEARLRCSPMKGHSHVYWYRQLPEEGLKFMVYLQKENIIDESGMPKERFSAEFPKEGPSILRIQQVVRGDSAAYFCASSPGDGANVLTFGAGSRLTVL.

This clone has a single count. CDR3 in amino acids: CASSQDQGTNQPQHF. CDR3 nucleotide sequence: TGCGCCAGCAGCCAAGATCAGGGGACTAATCAGCCCCAGCATTTT. V gene TRBV4-1 combines with J gene TRBJ1-5; D possibly corresponds to TRBD1 (6 bases). Germline loops: CDR1 MGHRA, CDR2 YSYEKL. V was pared by 0 bases and J by 4 bases, with 10 bases between. CDR3 length equals 15 residues.

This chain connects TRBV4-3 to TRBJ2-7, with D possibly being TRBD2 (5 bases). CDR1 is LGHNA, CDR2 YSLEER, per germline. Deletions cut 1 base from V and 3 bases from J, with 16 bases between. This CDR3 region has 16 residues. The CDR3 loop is CASSQAGHDYFYEQYF. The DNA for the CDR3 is TGCGCCAGCAGCCAAGCTGGGCACGACTATTTCTACGAGCAGTACTTC.

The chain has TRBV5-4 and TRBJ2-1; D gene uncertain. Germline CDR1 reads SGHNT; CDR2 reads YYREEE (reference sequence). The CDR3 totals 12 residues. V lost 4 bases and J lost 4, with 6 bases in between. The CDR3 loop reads CASSVGYNEQFF. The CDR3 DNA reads TGTGCCAGCAGCGTAGGATACAATGAGCAGTTCTTC.

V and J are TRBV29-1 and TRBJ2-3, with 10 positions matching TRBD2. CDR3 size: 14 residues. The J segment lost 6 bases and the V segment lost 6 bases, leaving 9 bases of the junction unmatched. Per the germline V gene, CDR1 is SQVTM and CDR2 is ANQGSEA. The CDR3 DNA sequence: TGCAGCGTGGGCATAGCGGGAGGAATGGATACGCAGTATTTT. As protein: CSVGIAGGMDTQYF.

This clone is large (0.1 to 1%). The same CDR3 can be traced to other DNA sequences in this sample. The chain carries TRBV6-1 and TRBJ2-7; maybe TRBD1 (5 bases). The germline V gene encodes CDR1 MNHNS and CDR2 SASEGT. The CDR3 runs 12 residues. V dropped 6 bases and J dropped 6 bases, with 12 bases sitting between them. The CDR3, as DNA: TGTGCCAGCAGATCTCAGGGTTTCGAGCAGTACTTC. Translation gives CASRSQGFEQYF.

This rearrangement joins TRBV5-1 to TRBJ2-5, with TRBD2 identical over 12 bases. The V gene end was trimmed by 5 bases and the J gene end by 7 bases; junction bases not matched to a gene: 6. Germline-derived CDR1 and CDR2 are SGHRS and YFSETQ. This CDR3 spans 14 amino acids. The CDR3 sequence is CASSRTSGEVTQYF. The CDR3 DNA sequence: TGCGCCAGCAGTAGGACTAGCGGGGAGGTGACCCAGTACTTC.